Below, 15 T cell receptor beta chains from the same sample are listed, as sequenced in a study of cytomegalovirus exposure and HLA in healthy donors. In the PCR, 60 Vbeta and 13 Jbeta primers were used. Sequenced by immunoSEQ multiplex PCR; TCRdb stores in-frame clones only, minus some. The table lists about 120,000 clones, 70% to 85% of them singletons. The sequenced sample was PBMCs. The receptors derive from a middle-aged man in good health and CMV-seropositive.

The chain carries TRBV19 and TRBJ1-3, with 9 nucleotides matching TRBD1. The CDR3 consists of 13 residues. CDR1 is LNHDA, CDR2 SQIVND, per germline (reference sequence). V gave up 9 bases and J gave up 8 bases; unmatched junction bases: 8. DNA for the CDR3: TGTGCCAGCGCCGGGACAGGGAGGTACACCATATATTTT. Protein sequence: CASAGTGRYTIYF.

This rearrangement joins TRBV6-6 to TRBJ1-6; D unresolved. Deletions cut 6 bases from V and 15 bases from J, with 12 bases between. This CDR3 region has 11 residues. In germline, CDR1 is MNHNY, CDR2 SVGAGI (reference sequence). The CDR3 region is CASSPLRLLHF. CDR3 nucleotides: TGTGCCAGCAGCCCCCTGCGGCTCCTCCACTTT.

The chain employs TRBV30 and TRBJ1-2; a possible D gene is TRBD1 (5 bases). The CDR3 has 12 residues. V shed 8 bases and J shed 0 bases, with 10 bases lying between them. Germline V gives CDR1 GTSNPN, CDR2 SVGIG (reference sequence). The CDR3 nucleotides are TGTGCCAGCGCGGGGGCTAACTATGGCTACACCTTC. Encoded protein: CASAGANYGYTF.

The J gene is TRBJ2-1, the V gene TRBV7-8; 7 bases align to TRBD1. Per germline, CDR1 SGHVS and CDR2 FQNEAQ. CDR3 size: 12 residues. After removal of 5 bases from V and 10 bases from J, the junction contained 5 bases not matched to a gene. The CDR3 spells CASSAGTAEQFF. CDR3 in DNA: TGTGCCAGCAGCGCCGGGACAGCCGAGCAGTTCTTC.

The chain recombines TRBV5-5 with TRBJ2-7, with TRBD1 as a possible D gene (6 bases). Germline CDR1 and CDR2: SGHKS and YYEKEE (reference sequence). CDR3 length: 15 amino acids. With 2 bases removed from V and 2 bases from J, the gap between germline ends came to 14 bases. Written as DNA, the CDR3 is TGTGCCAGCAGCTTATGGGACACTCATCCCTACGAGCAGTACTTC. This gives the protein CASSLWDTHPYEQYF.

To note about this clone: This specimen includes other DNA sequences encoding the same CDR3. The V call is TRBV2, the J call TRBJ1-5, with D possibly TRBD1 on 5 matching bases. Germline V lookup: CDR1 SNHLY, CDR2 FYNNEI. V was trimmed by 6 bases and J by 0 bases, leaving 9 bases between them. The length of the CDR3 is 14 residues. CDR3 in amino acids: CASRGGNSNQPQHF. The CDR3 coding sequence is TGTGCCAGCAGGGGGGGGAATAGCAATCAGCCCCAGCATTTT.

The rearrangement uses TRBV7-8 and TRBJ2-1; D call uncertain. CDR3 length: 11 amino acids. Deletions cut 1 base from V and 10 bases from J, with 5 bases between. Germline V gene lookup returns CDR1 SGHVS and CDR2 FQNEAQ. The CDR3 region is CASSLGAEQFF. CDR3 DNA sequence: TGTGCCAGCAGCTTAGGAGCGGAGCAGTTCTTC.

This rearrangement joins TRBV15 to TRBJ2-5, with 8 bases lining up with TRBD2. Looked up from germline, CDR1 is LNHNV and CDR2 is YYDKDF (reference sequence). Trimming at V came to 1 base and at J to 2 bases, leaving 9 bases not matched to a gene. The length of the CDR3 is 17 residues. Here the CDR3 reads CATSRGRVVAGQETQYF. CDR3 nucleotides: TGTGCCACCAGCAGAGGGAGAGTGGTAGCGGGACAAGAGACCCAGTACTTC.

The J gene is TRBJ1-2, the V gene TRBV21-1. TRBV21-1 is flagged as a pseudogene. CDR3 length equals 18 residues. The CDR3 DNA is TGTGCCAGCAGCAAAAGGGGGGGAACTGTGGAGGGAAGCTATGGCTACACCTTC. Residues: CASSKRGGTVEGSYGYTF.

This rearrangement joins TRBV11-2 to TRBJ2-5, with D unclear. The CDR3 consists of 13 residues. V lost 4 bases and J 5 bases, leaving 11 bases between the germline ends. Germline loops: CDR1 SGHAT, CDR2 FQNNGV. The CDR3 DNA sequence: TGTGCCAGCAGCTACAGATTTCGGGAGACCCAGTACTTC. This translates into CASSYRFRETQYF.

The chain couples TRBV19 to TRBJ1-2; 7 bases agree with TRBD1. Germline V gene data show CDR1 as LNHDA and CDR2 as SQIVND (reference sequence). The CDR3 spans 16 residues. The V segment lost 1 base and the J segment 0 bases; nucleotides outside the gene matches: 5. CDR3 nucleotides: TGTGCCAGTAGTATAGCCCGGGACAGAACTAACTATGGCTACACCTTC. This gives the protein CASSIARDRTNYGYTF.

The chain links TRBV6-5 to TRBJ2-7; 7 bases are shared with TRBD2. The J segment lost 2 bases and the V segment lost 6 bases, leaving 10 bases of the junction unmatched. This CDR3 is built from 15 residues. In germline, CDR1 is MNHEY, CDR2 SVGAGI. The CDR3 DNA reads TGTGCCAGCAGACCAAGCGGGGCCAAGCCCTACGAGCAGTACTTC. The encoded protein is CASRPSGAKPYEQYF.

This clone is classed as medium-sized. V is TRBV6-4 and J is TRBJ2-3; 14 bases align to TRBD2. Trimming cost V 0 bases and J 1 base; bases outside gene matches: 0. The CDR3 is made up of 17 amino acids. Looked up from germline, CDR1 is MRHNA and CDR2 is SNTAGT. The CDR3 region is CASSDSTSGGGTDTQYF. DNA for the CDR3: TGTGCCAGCAGTGACTCGACTAGCGGGGGGGGCACAGATACGCAGTATTTT.

The V and J genes are TRBV6-4 and TRBJ1-1, with 8 bases identical to TRBD1. CDR3 size: 13 residues. Germline CDR1 is MRHNA and CDR2 is SNTAGT. The junction had 3 bases not matched to a gene; V was cut back by 6 bases and J by 3 bases. CDR3 sequence reads: CASRVDRDTEAFF. The CDR3 DNA is TGTGCCAGCAGGGTGGACAGGGACACTGAAGCTTTCTTT.

The chain joins TRBV5-1 to TRBJ2-1, with 10 positions matching TRBD2. The CDR3 covers 13 residues. Germline CDR1 reads SGHRS; CDR2 reads YFSETQ. The V gene end was trimmed by 1 base and the J gene end by 10 bases; junction bases not matched to a gene: 2. The CDR3: CASSLLSGGEQFF. CDR3 bases: TGCGCCAGCAGCTTGCTTAGCGGGGGGGAGCAGTTCTTC.